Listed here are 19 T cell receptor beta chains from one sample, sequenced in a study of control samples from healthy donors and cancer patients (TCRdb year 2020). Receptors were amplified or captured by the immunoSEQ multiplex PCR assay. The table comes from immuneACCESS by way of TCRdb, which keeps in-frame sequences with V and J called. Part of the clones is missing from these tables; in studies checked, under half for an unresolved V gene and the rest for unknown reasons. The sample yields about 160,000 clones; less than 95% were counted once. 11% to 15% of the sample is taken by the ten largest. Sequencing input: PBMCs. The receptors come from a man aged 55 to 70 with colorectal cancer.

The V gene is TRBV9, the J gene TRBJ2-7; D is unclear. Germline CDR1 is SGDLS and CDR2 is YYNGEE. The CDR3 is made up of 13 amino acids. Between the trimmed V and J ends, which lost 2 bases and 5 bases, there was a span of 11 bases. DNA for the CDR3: TGTGCCAGCAGCGTTGGGGTCTGGGACGAGCAGTACTTC. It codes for CASSVGVWDEQYF.

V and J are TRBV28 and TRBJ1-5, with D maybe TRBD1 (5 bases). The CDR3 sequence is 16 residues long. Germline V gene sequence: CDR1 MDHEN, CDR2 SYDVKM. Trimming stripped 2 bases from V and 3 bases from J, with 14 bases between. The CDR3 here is CASSLGGSAYNQPQHF. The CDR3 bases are TGTGCCAGCAGTTTAGGGGGGTCAGCCTACAATCAGCCCCAGCATTTT.

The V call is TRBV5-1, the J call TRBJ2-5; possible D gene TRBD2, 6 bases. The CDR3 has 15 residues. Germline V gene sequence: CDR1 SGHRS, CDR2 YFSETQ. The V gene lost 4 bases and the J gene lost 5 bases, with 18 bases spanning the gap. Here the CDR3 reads CASSGGRTSGETQYF. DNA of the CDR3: TGCGCCAGCAGCGGTGGACGGACCAGCGGGGAGACCCAGTACTTC. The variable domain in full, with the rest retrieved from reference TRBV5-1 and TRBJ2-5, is KAGVTQTPRYLIKTRGQQVTLSCSPISGHRSVSWYQQTPGQGLQFLFEYFSETQRNKGNFPGRFSGRQFSNSRSEMNVSTLELGDSALYLCASSGGRTSGETQYFGPGTRLLVL.

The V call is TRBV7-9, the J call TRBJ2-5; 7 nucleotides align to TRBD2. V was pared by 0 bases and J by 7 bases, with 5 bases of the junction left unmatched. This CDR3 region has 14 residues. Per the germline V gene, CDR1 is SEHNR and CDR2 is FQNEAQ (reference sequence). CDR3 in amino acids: CASSLAGLEGTQYF. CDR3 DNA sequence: TGTGCCAGCAGCTTAGCAGGACTAGAGGGGACCCAGTACTTC.

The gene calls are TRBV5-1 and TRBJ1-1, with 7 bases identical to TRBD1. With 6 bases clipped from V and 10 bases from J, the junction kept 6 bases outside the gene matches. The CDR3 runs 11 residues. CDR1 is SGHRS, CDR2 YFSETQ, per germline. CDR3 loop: CASTGTVRAFF. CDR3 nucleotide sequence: TGCGCCAGCACCGGGACAGTGCGAGCTTTCTTT.

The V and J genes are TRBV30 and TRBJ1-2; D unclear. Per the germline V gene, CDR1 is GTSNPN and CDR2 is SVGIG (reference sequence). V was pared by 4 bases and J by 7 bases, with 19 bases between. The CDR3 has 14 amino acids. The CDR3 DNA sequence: TGTGCCTGGACCCTAGGCGGCCAAGGCCCTGGCTACACCTTC. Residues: CAWTLGGQGPGYTF. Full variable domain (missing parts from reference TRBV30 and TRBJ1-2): SQTIHQWPATLVQPVGSPLSLECTVEGTSNPNLYWYRQAAGRGLQLLFYSVGIGQISSEVPQNLSASRPQDRQFILSSKKLLLSDSGFYLCAWTLGGQGPGYTFGSGTRLTVV.

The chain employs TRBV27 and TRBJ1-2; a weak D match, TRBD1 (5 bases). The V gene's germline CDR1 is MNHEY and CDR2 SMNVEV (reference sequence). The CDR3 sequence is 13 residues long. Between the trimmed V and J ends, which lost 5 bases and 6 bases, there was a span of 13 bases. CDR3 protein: CASSGDAWDGYTF. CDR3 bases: TGTGCCAGCAGTGGGGACGCCTGGGATGGCTACACCTTC.

The chain's CDR3 is CASSAGTGRVETQYF. DNA for the CDR3: TGTGCCAGCAGTGCTGGAACAGGTCGAGTGGAGACCCAGTACTTC. J is TRBJ2-5 and V is TRBV2; tentatively, D is TRBD1 (5 bases). Between the trimmed V and J ends, which lost 4 bases and 5 bases, there was a span of 17 bases. Germline CDR1 SNHLY, CDR2 FYNNEI. This CDR3 contains 15 residues. Full variable domain (remainder filled in from reference TRBV2 and TRBJ2-5): EPEVTQTPSHQVTQMGQEVILRCVPISNHLYFYWYRQILGQKVEFLVSFYNNEISEKSEIFDDQFSVERPDGSNFTLKIRSTKLEDSAMYFCASSAGTGRVETQYFGPGTRLLVL.

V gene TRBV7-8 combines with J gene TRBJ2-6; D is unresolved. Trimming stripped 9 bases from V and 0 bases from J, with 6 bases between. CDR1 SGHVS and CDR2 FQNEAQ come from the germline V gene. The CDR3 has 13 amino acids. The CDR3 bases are TGTGCCAGTCGTGGCTCTGGGGCCAACGTCCTGACTTTC. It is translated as CASRGSGANVLTF.

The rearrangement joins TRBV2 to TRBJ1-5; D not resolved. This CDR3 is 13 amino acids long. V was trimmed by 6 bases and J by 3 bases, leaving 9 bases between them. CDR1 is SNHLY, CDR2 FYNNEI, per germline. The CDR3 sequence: CASSGDLNQPQHF. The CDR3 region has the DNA TGTGCCAGCAGCGGGGATCTCAATCAGCCCCAGCATTTT. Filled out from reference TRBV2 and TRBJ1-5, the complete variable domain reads EPEVTQTPSHQVTQMGQEVILRCVPISNHLYFYWYRQILGQKVEFLVSFYNNEISEKSEIFDDQFSVERPDGSNFTLKIRSTKLEDSAMYFCASSGDLNQPQHFGDGTRLSIL.

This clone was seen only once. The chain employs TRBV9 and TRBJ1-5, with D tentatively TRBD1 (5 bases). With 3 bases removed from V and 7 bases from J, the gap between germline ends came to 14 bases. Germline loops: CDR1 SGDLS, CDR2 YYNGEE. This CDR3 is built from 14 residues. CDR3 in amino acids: CASSAGTPNQPQHF. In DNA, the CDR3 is TGTGCCAGCAGCGCCGGGACTCCCAACCAGCCCCAGCATTTT. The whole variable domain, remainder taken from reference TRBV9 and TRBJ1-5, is DSGVTQTPKHLITATGQRVTLRCSPRSGDLSVYWYQQSLDQGLQFLIQYYNGEERAKGNILERFSAQQFPDLHSELNLSSLELGDSALYFCASSAGTPNQPQHFGDGTRLSIL.

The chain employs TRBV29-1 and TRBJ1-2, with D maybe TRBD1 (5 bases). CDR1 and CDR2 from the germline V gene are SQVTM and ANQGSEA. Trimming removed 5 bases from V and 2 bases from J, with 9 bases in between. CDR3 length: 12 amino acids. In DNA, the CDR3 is TGCAGCGTTTCGGAGGGGAACTATGGCTACACCTTC. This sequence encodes CSVSEGNYGYTF.

For the CDR3, the DNA is TGTGCCAGCAGTTACTTTAGGGGGCGCGAGACCCAGTACTTC. Its translation: CASSYFRGRETQYF. The chain is built from TRBV6-6 and TRBJ2-5; the match to TRBD1 covers 7 bases. CDR1 and CDR2 (germline): MNHNY, SVGAGI (reference sequence). The CDR3 totals 14 residues. V shed 1 base, J shed 5 bases, and the junction held 4 bases outside the gene matches.

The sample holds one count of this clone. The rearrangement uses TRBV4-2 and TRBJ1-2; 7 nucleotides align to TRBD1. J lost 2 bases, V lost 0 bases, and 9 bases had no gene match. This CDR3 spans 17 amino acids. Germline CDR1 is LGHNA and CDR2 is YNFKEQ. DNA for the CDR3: TGTGCCAGCAGCCAAGAGGGGTCTTGGACAGGAAACTATGGCTACACCTTC. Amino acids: CASSQEGSWTGNYGYTF.

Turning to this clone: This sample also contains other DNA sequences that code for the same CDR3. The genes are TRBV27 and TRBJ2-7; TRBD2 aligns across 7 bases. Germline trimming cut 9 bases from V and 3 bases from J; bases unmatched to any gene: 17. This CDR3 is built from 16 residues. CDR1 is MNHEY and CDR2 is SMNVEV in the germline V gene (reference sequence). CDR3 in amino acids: CASSRGGRGGSYEQYF. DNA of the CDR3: TGTGCCAGTTCTAGGGGTGGGAGGGGAGGAAGCTACGAGCAGTACTTC.

CDR3 in amino acids: CASSFDSDTGELFF. The CDR3 DNA is TGTGCCAGCAGCTTTGACAGCGACACCGGGGAGCTGTTTTTT. This chain joins TRBV5-4 and TRBJ2-2; TRBD1 is a possible D gene (5 bases). CDR1 and CDR2 from the germline V gene are SGHNT and YYREEE (reference sequence). The CDR3 sequence is 14 residues long. The germline V and J ends were trimmed by 2 bases and 3 bases, with 8 bases remaining between them.

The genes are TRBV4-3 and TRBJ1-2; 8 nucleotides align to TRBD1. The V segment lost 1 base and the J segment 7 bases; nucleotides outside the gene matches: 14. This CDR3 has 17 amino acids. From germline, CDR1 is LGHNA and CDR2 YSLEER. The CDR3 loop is CASSQVEALGQGGGYTF. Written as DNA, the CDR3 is TGCGCCAGCAGCCAAGTAGAGGCTTTAGGACAGGGTGGTGGCTACACCTTC.

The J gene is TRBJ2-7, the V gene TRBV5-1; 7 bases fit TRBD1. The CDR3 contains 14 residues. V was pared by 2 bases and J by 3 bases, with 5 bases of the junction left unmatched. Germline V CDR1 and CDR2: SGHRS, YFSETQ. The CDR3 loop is CASSLVQGSYEQYF. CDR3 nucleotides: TGCGCCAGCAGCTTAGTACAGGGGAGCTACGAGCAGTACTTC. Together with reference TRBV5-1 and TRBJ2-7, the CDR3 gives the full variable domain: KAGVTQTPRYLIKTRGQQVTLSCSPISGHRSVSWYQQTPGQGLQFLFEYFSETQRNKGNFPGRFSGRQFSNSRSEMNVSTLELGDSALYLCASSLVQGSYEQYFGPGTRLTVT.

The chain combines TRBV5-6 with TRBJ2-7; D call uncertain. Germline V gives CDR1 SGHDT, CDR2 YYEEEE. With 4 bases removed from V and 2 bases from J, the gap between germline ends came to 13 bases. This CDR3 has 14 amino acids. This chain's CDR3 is CASSLQQRTYEQYF. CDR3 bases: TGTGCCAGCAGCCTTCAACAGAGGACCTACGAGCAGTACTTC.